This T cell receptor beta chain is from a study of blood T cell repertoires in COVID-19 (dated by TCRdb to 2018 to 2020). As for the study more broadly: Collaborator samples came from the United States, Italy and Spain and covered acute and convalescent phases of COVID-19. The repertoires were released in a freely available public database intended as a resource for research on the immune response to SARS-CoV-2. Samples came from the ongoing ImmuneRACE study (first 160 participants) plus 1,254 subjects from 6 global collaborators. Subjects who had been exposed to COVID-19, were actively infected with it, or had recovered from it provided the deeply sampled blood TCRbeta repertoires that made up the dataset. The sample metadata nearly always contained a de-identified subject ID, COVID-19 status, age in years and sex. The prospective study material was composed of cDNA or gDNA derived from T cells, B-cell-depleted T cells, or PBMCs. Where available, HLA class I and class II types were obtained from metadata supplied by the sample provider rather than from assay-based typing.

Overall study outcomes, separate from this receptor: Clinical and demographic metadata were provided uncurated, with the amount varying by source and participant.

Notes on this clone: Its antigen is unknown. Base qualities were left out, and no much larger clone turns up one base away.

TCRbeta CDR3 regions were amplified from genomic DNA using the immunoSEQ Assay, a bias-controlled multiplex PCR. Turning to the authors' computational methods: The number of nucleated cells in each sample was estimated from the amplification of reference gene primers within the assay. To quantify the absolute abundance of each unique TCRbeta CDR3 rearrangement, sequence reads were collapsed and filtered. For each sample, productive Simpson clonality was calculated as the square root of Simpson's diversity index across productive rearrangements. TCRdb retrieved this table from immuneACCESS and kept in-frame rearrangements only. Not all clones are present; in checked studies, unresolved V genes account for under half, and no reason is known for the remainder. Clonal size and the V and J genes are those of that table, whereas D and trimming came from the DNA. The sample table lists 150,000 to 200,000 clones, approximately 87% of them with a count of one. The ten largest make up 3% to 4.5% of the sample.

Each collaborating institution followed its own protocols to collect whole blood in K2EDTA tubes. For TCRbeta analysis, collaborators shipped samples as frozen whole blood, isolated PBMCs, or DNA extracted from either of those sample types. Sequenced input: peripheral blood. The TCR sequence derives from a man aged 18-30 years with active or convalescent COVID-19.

The CDR3 sequence is CAISEDRVLNTIYF. The nucleotides read TGTGCCATCAGCGAAGACAGGGTGTTAAACACCATATATTTT. The sequence joins TRBV10-3 to TRBJ1-3; 7 bases in the middle match TRBD1. The CDR1 and CDR2 encoded by the germline V gene are ENHRY and SYGVKD. Trimming leaves V shorter by 6 bases and J shorter by 6 bases, with the junction holding 8 bases beyond the gene matches. The CDR3 contains 14 residues, cysteine and phenylalanine counted. CDR3 DNA only is kept here, 42 bases in frame from base 1.